Shown below are 3 T cell receptor beta chains from a single sample sequenced in a study of a mutant IDH1 vaccine in newly diagnosed glioma. As to time point: week 23, last vaccination. What each vaccine dose contained was 300 ug of mutant IDH1 20-mer peptide, accompanied by topical imiquimod. These receptors' targets are unknown. Profiling relied on immunoSEQ multiplex PCR, and the TCRdb table lists in-frame clones only, not all of them. The sample consists of around 41,000 clones, 60% to 85% of them appearing once. The input for sequencing was PBMCs, taken from a glioma patient whose treatment included an IDH1 peptide vaccine. These receptors were obtained from a woman in her thirties or forties with glioma. Some clones in this sample may be carry-over from other donors' samples.

The chain carries TRBV4-2 and TRBJ2-5, with TRBD2 matching over 7 bases. J lost 5 bases, V lost 8 bases, and 14 bases had no gene match. The germline CDR1 and CDR2 sequences are LGHNA and YNFKEQ. CDR3 length: 15 residues. As DNA, the CDR3 is TGTGCCAGCGCCTGGGGAGGGAGGGCCTTGGAGACCCAGTACTTC. Translated: CASAWGGRALETQYF.

The gene calls are TRBV11-2 and TRBJ2-1; D is possibly TRBD1 (6 bases). Trimming took off 1 base at V and 6 bases at J, with 10 bases between the two ends. Germline values: CDR1 SGHAT, CDR2 FQNNGV. The CDR3 is 14 amino acids. This CDR3 reads CASSLVGGVNEQFF. DNA for the CDR3: TGTGCCAGCAGCTTAGTAGGGGGAGTCAATGAGCAGTTCTTC.

This clone has only one observation. The chain has TRBV9 and TRBJ2-1; tentatively, D is TRBD1 (5 bases). This CDR3 comprises 14 residues. Trimming pared 4 bases from V and 8 bases from J, leaving 16 bases between. CDR1 and CDR2 (germline): SGDLS, YYNGEE. Here the CDR3 reads CASSRQFPTHEQFF. The DNA of the CDR3 is TGTGCCAGCAGCCGACAGTTTCCTACGCATGAGCAGTTCTTC.